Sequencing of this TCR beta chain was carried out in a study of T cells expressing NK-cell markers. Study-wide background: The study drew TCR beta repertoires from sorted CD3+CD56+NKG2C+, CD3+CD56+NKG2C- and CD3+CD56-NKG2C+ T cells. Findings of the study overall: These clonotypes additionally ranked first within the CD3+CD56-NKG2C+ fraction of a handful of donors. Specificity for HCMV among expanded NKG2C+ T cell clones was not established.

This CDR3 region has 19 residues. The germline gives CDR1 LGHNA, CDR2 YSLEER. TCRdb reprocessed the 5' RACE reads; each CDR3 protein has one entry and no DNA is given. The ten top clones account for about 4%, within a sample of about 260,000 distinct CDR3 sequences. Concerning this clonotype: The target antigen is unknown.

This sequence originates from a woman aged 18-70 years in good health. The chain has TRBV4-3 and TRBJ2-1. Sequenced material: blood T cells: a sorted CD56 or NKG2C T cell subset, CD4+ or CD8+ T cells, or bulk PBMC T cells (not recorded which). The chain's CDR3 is CASSQDFFSTARSYNEQFF.